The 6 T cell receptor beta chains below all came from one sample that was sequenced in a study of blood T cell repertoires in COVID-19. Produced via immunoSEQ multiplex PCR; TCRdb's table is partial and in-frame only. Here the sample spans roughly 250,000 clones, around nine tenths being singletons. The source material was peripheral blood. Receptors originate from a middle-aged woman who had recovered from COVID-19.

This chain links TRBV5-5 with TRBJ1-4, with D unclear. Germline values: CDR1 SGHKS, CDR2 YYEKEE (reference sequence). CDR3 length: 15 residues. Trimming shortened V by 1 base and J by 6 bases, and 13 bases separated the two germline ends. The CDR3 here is CASSLFGVVDEKLFF. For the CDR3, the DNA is TGTGCCAGCAGCTTGTTCGGGGTGGTGGATGAAAAACTGTTTTTT.

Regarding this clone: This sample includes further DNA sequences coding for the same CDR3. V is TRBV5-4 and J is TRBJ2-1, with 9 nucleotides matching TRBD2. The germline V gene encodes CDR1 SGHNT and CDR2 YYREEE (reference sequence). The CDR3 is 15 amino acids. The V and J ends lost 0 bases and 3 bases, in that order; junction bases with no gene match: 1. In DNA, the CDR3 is TGTGCCAGCAGCTTGGGACTAGCGGTCTACAATGAGCAGTTCTTC. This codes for CASSLGLAVYNEQFF.

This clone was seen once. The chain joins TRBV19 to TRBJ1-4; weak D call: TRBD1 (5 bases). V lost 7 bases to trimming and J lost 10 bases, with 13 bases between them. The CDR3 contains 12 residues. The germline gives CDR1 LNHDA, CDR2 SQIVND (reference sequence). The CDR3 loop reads CASNPRGGKLFF. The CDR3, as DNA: TGTGCCAGTAACCCCCGCGGGGGAAAACTGTTTTTT.

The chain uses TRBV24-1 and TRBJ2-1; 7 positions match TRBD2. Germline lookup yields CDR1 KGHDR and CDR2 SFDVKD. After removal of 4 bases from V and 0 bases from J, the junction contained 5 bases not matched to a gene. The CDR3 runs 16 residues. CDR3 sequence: CATSDPGGSSYNEQFF. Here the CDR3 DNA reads TGTGCCACCAGTGACCCCGGGGGGAGCTCCTACAATGAGCAGTTCTTC.

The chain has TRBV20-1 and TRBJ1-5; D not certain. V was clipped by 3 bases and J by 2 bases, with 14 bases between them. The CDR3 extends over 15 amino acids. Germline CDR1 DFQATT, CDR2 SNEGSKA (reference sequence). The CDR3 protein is CSASGLGRGNQPQHF. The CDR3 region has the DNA TGCAGTGCTAGTGGGCTGGGGAGGGGCAATCAGCCCCAGCATTTT.

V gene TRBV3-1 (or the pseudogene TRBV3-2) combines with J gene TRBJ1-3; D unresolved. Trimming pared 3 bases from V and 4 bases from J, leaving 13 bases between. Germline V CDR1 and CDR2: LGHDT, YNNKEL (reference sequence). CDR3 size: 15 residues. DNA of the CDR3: TGTGCCAGCAGCCATGTGGCCTCGGGGGGAAACACCATATATTTT. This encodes CASSHVASGGNTIYF.